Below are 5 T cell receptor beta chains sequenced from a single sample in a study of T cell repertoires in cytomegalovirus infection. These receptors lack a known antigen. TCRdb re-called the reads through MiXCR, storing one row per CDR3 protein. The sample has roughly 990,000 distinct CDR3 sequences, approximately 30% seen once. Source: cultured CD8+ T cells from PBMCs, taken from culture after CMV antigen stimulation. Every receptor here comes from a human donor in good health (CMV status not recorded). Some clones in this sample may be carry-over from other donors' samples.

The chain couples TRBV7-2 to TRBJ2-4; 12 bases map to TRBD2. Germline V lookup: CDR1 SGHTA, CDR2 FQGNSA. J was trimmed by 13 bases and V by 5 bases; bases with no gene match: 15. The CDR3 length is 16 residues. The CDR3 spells CASSTPPKLAGGPQYF. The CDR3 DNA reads TGTGCCAGCAGCACACCGCCTAAACTAGCGGGGGGCCCGCAGTACTTC.

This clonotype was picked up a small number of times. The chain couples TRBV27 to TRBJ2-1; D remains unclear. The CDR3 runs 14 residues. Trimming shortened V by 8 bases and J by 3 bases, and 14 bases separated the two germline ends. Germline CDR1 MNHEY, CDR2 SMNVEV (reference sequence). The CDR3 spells CASYSALNYNEQFF. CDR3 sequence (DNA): TGTGCCAGCTATTCCGCCCTGAACTACAATGAGCAGTTCTTC.

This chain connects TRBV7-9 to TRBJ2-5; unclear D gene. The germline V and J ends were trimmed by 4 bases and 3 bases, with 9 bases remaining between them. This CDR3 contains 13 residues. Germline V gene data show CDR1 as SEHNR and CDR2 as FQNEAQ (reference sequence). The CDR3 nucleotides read TGTGCCAGCAGCTCCTTAACAGAAGAGACCCAGTACTTC. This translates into CASSSLTEETQYF.

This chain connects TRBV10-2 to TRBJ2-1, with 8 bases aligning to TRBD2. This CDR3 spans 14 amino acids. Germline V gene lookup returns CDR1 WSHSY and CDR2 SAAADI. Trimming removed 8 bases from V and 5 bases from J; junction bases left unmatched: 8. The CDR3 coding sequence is TGCGCCAGCTCTGGACTAGCTCCCCACAATGAGCAGTTCTTC. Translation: CASSGLAPHNEQFF.

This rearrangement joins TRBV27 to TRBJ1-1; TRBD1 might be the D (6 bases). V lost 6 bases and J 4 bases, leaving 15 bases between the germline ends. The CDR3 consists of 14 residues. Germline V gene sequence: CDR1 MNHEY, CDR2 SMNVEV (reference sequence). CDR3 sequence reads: CASRAGGHATEAFF. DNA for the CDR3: TGTGCCAGCAGAGCCGGGGGGCATGCCACTGAAGCTTTCTTT.